This TCR beta chain stems from a study of blood T cell repertoires in COVID-19. Turning to the study itself: Samples taken during acute and convalescent COVID-19 were collected in the United States, Italy and Spain. T cells, B-cell-depleted T cells, or PBMCs provided the cDNA or gDNA that served as material.

V lost 2 bases and J 4 bases, leaving 17 bases between the germline ends. This CDR3 spans 16 amino acids. Germline-derived CDR1 and CDR2 are MNHEY and SVGAGI. How the authors handled the data: Scientists estimated how many nucleated cells there were by amplifying reference gene primers. Libraries were prepared by immunoSEQ multiplex PCR; TCRdb keeps only in-frame clonotypes and omits some of them. Clonal size and the V and J genes are those of that table, whereas D and trimming came from the DNA. The sample carries around 100,000 clones, roughly 82% recorded once. The source of this sequence is a woman aged 40 to 55 with acute or convalescent COVID-19. This chain uses TRBV6-5 with TRBJ1-2; D not resolved. Sequenced input: peripheral blood. The chain's CDR3 is CASSYRGQSVLYGYTF. The CDR3 coding sequence is TGTGCCAGCAGTTACAGAGGGCAGTCTGTCCTCTATGGCTACACCTTC.